This entry lists 20 T cell receptor beta chains sequenced from one sample in a study of identical twins. MiXCR, run by TCRdb on the 5' RACE reads, gives a single entry per CDR3 protein. The table lists approximately 1.8 million distinct CDR3 sequences, about 31% of them singletons. Input material: cord blood. Receptors originate from a newborn girl in good health.

The chain has TRBV20-1 and TRBJ2-1, with a possible D match to TRBD2 (6 bases). Trimming removed 5 bases at V and 3 bases at J, with 11 bases between. The CDR3 length is 13 residues. Germline V gene data show CDR1 as DFQATT and CDR2 as SNEGSKA (reference sequence). The CDR3 bases are TGCAGTGCTGCGGAGGGCGGCTACAATGAGCAGTTCTTC. It translates to CSAAEGGYNEQFF.

The chain combines TRBV6-5 with TRBJ2-3; no definite D call. The CDR3 loop spans 14 amino acids. The V end was cut by 2 bases, the J end by 0 bases, with 6 bases between. Germline lookup yields CDR1 MNHEY and CDR2 SVGAGI. CDR3 region: CASSYRLSTDTQYF. For the CDR3, the DNA is TGTGCCAGCAGTTACAGGCTTAGCACAGATACGCAGTATTTT.

This chain uses TRBV6-5 with TRBJ1-2; 7 bases line up with TRBD1. The CDR3 is made up of 14 amino acids. With 9 bases clipped from V and 4 bases from J, the junction kept 11 bases outside the gene matches. The germline V gene has CDR1 MNHEY and CDR2 SVGAGI. This chain's CDR3 is CASTKTGQSYGYTF. The CDR3 coding sequence is TGTGCCAGTACCAAGACGGGACAGTCCTATGGCTACACCTTC.

The CDR3 spells CSATLGRFEQYF. CDR3 DNA sequence: TGCAGTGCTACCCTGGGGCGCTTCGAGCAGTACTTC. J is TRBJ2-7 and V is TRBV20-1, with a possible D match to TRBD1 (5 bases). The CDR3 is 12 amino acids. Trimming took off 4 bases at V and 6 bases at J, with 13 bases between the two ends. The germline CDR1 and CDR2 sequences are DFQATT and SNEGSKA (reference sequence).

The rearrangement joins TRBV12-3 or TRBV12-4 to TRBJ1-5, with D possibly being TRBD1 (6 bases). The CDR3 runs to 14 residues. V dropped 3 bases and J dropped 4 bases, with 10 bases sitting between them. The CDR3 DNA is TGTGCCAGCAGTTTTATTACAGGGAATCAGCCCCAGCATTTT. Its protein is CASSFITGNQPQHF.

J is TRBJ2-7 and V is TRBV5-4; 10 nucleotides line up with TRBD2. The germline V gene encodes CDR1 SGHNT and CDR2 YYREEE (reference sequence). The CDR3 runs to 16 residues. Unmatched junction bases numbered 5, after V lost 2 bases and J lost 0 bases. The CDR3 sequence is CASSFGSSGSSYEQYF. The CDR3 DNA sequence: TGTGCCAGCAGCTTTGGTTCTAGCGGGAGCTCCTACGAGCAGTACTTC.

This clonotype appeared many times. The rearrangement links TRBV7-2 to TRBJ2-7, with 7 nucleotides matching TRBD2. CDR1 and CDR2 (germline): SGHTA, FQGNSA. Trimming took 4 bases from V and 1 from J; bases not matched to a gene: 4. CDR3 length: 14 residues. The CDR3 region is CASSSGLVSYEQYF. CDR3 coding DNA: TGTGCCAGCAGCTCAGGACTAGTGTCCTACGAGCAGTACTTC.

This clonotype was picked up many times. The rearrangement links TRBV25-1 to TRBJ1-2; no clear D. Germline V gene data show CDR1 as MGHDK and CDR2 as SYGVNS. Trimming took off 1 base at V and 0 bases at J, with 6 bases between the two ends. The CDR3 length is 14 residues. The CDR3 DNA sequence: TGTGCCAGCAGTGAATCCCGAGCTAACTATGGCTACACCTTC. It encodes CASSESRANYGYTF.

Comments on this clonotype: A single base separates this from a much larger clone, so it may be a read error. The V gene is TRBV28, the J gene TRBJ1-2; D uncertain. The CDR3 is 11 amino acids. Germline loops: CDR1 MDHEN, CDR2 SYDVKM. V was shortened by 7 bases and J by 2 bases, with 5 bases between the two germline ends. The CDR3 region is CASKTNYGYTF. The CDR3, as DNA: TGTGCCAGCAAGACAAACTATGGCTACACCTTC.

This clonotype was detected only a few times. This sequence joins TRBV4-2 and TRBJ2-7; no firm D call. This CDR3 comprises 15 residues. Trimming took 0 bases from V and 3 from J, leaving 12 bases between them. The V gene's germline CDR1 is LGHNA and CDR2 YNFKEQ. This CDR3 is CASSQDPSGRYEQYF. CDR3 coding DNA: TGTGCCAGCAGCCAAGACCCAAGTGGGCGCTACGAGCAGTACTTC.

This clonotype was observed a handful of times. V and J are TRBV5-1 and TRBJ2-3; 9 bases line up with TRBD2. CDR3 length: 16 residues. J lost 2 bases, V lost 5 bases, and 9 bases had no gene match. Germline CDR1 is SGHRS and CDR2 is YFSETQ. DNA of the CDR3: TGCGCCAGCAGTTCAGAGACTAGCGGCAACACAGATACGCAGTATTTT. Its translation: CASSSETSGNTDTQYF.

A word on this clonotype: This sequence may be a read error, since a much larger clone differs from it by one base. CDR3 nucleotides: TGTGCCAGCAGCTTAGGAGGTAGCACGATACAAGAGACCCAGTACTTC. Its protein product is CASSLGGSTIQETQYF. J is TRBJ2-5 and V is TRBV7-2; the D is unclear. CDR1 SGHTA and CDR2 FQGNSA come from the germline V gene. The CDR3 has 16 amino acids. Between the trimmed V and J ends, which lost 1 base and 2 bases, there was a span of 14 bases.

The table lists this clonotype with a few counts. The chain joins TRBV20-1 to TRBJ1-6; a weak D match, TRBD1 (6 bases). Germline CDR1 reads DFQATT; CDR2 reads SNEGSKA (reference sequence). Trimming took 0 bases from V and 9 from J, leaving 9 bases between them. The CDR3 contains 13 residues. The CDR3 spells CSARESRGSPLHF. The CDR3 DNA is TGCAGTGCTAGAGAGTCCAGGGGTTCACCCCTCCACTTT.

This clonotype has only a few counts. The CDR3 DNA is TGCAGTGCTAGTGTCCGGGACAGGGGATGGGCTAACTATGGCTACACCTTC. Encoded protein: CSASVRDRGWANYGYTF. The rearrangement links TRBV20-1 to TRBJ1-2, with 10 bases matching TRBD1. With V trimmed by 3 bases and J by 0 bases, 10 bases remained unmatched. Looked up from germline, CDR1 is DFQATT and CDR2 is SNEGSKA (reference sequence). CDR3 length: 17 amino acids.

CDR3 in amino acids: CASSYTGERVNEQFF. The CDR3 DNA is TGTGCCAGCAGCTATACCGGGGAACGCGTAAATGAGCAGTTCTTC. This chain links TRBV7-9 with TRBJ2-1, with a tentative D call TRBD2 (5 bases). Germline values: CDR1 SEHNR, CDR2 FQNEAQ (reference sequence). V lost 4 bases, J lost 7 bases, and 17 bases lay in between. The CDR3 is 15 residues long.

This rearrangement joins TRBV6-2 or TRBV6-3 to TRBJ2-5; TRBD1 matches 9 bases. The DNA end is more similar to TRBJ2-7, so the J call may be wrong. The CDR3 spans 16 residues. CDR1 and CDR2 (germline): MNHEY, SVGEGT. In DNA form, the CDR3 reads TGTGCCAGCAGTTACATAGTCGGACAGGGGTATGACGAGCAGTACTTC. Residues: CASSYIVGQGYDEQYF.

This clonotype has just a few counts. The chain uses TRBV29-1 and TRBJ1-1; 7 bases line up with TRBD1. The J segment lost 5 bases and the V segment lost 4 bases, leaving 13 bases of the junction unmatched. The CDR3 spans 15 residues. Per germline, CDR1 SQVTM and CDR2 ANQGSEA. This CDR3 is CSVATPKQGRTEAFF. The CDR3, as DNA: TGCAGCGTTGCAACCCCCAAACAGGGGAGAACTGAAGCTTTCTTT.

This chain uses TRBV4-1 with TRBJ2-1, with 7 bases lining up with TRBD2. This CDR3 is built from 16 residues. Per germline, CDR1 MGHRA and CDR2 YSYEKL. V gave up 1 base and J gave up 8 bases; unmatched junction bases: 11. The CDR3 spells CASSQAWGGRRDEQFF. DNA of the CDR3: TGCGCCAGCAGCCAAGCTTGGGGCGGGAGAAGGGATGAGCAGTTCTTC.

The rearrangement joins TRBV9 to TRBJ1-5; D perhaps matches TRBD1 (5 bases). Trimming removed 1 base from V and 8 bases from J, with 19 bases in between. The CDR3 covers 16 residues. Germline CDR1 reads SGDLS; CDR2 reads YYNGEE. The CDR3 loop is CASSVRDGAPSEPQHF. The CDR3 DNA reads as TGTGCCAGCAGCGTAAGGGACGGGGCCCCTTCTGAGCCCCAGCATTTT.

The chain employs TRBV3-1 and TRBJ2-5, with TRBD2 as a possible D gene (5 bases). V lost 2 bases, J lost 5 bases, and 12 bases lay in between. The CDR3 spans 14 residues. Looked up from germline, CDR1 is LGHDT and CDR2 is YNNKEL (reference sequence). The DNA for the CDR3 is TGTGCCAGCAGCCAACGAGGGTTGGAGGAGACCCAGTACTTC. It translates to CASSQRGLEETQYF.